Shown below are 16 T cell receptor beta chains from a single sample sequenced in a study of post-analysis software for immune sequencing data. Researchers reported that TCR beta cDNA libraries carried unique molecular identifiers. In TCRdb, the PCR reads were re-called with MiXCR into one record per CDR3 protein. The sample has roughly 650,000 distinct CDR3 sequences, roughly three fifths seen once; the top ten hold around 11%. No cognate antigen is known for these TCRs. Study conclusions and caveats: Four to six TRBV segments were more frequent in patients than controls; TRBV5-6, TRBV5-1 and TRBV20-1 belonged to this group.

Sequenced material: blood. The receptor set was obtained from a girl aged 2-10 years with multiple sclerosis.

This clonotype has only a few counts. This chain connects TRBV3-1 to TRBJ1-2, with 9 nucleotides matching TRBD1. Trimming cost V 1 base and J 4 bases; bases outside gene matches: 7. CDR1 LGHDT and CDR2 YNNKEL come from the germline V gene (reference sequence). CDR3 length: 16 amino acids. The CDR3 here is CASSQGTGAYPYGYTF. For the CDR3, the DNA is TGTGCCAGCAGCCAAGGGACAGGGGCTTACCCCTATGGCTACACCTTC.

Comments on this clonotype: Compared with germline, one end of the junction differs, possibly owing to a read error. The J gene is TRBJ2-1, the V gene TRBV28; TRBD2 is a possible D gene (6 bases). The CDR3 totals 13 residues. The germline V gene encodes CDR1 MDHEN and CDR2 SYDVKM. The CDR3 is CTSSSGSNNEQFF. CDR3 DNA: TGTACCAGCAGTTCCGGGAGTAACAATGAGCAGTTCTTC.

The chain couples TRBV29-1 to TRBJ2-1; 10 nucleotides agree with TRBD2. The J segment lost 13 bases and the V segment lost 7 bases, leaving 16 bases of the junction unmatched. The CDR3 consists of 14 residues. Germline V lookup: CDR1 SQVTM, CDR2 ANQGSEA. CDR3 protein: CSAMPGLAEETQFF. The CDR3 DNA follows: TGCAGCGCCATGCCAGGACTAGCGGAAGAGACCCAGTTCTTC.

This chain uses TRBV29-1 with TRBJ2-1; no definite D call. CDR1 is SQVTM and CDR2 is ANQGSEA in the germline V gene. The CDR3 sequence is 12 residues long. The V end lost 6 bases, the J end lost 2 bases, and 8 bases lay between the germline ends. In DNA form, the CDR3 reads TGCAGCGTGAGCCTCACCTACAATGAGCAGTTCTTC. It yields the protein CSVSLTYNEQFF.

The genes are TRBV12-3 or TRBV12-4 and TRBJ2-1; a possible D gene is TRBD1 (5 bases). Trimming removed 6 bases at V and 6 bases at J, with 21 bases between. The CDR3 is 16 amino acids. The CDR3: CASRPRDLMMVNEQFF. CDR3 in DNA: TGTGCCAGCAGACCCAGGGATCTTATGATGGTCAATGAGCAGTTCTTC.

The rearrangement links TRBV20-1 to TRBJ1-1; D uncertain. CDR3 length: 15 amino acids. V lost 2 bases to trimming and J lost 4 bases, with 17 bases between them. Germline V gene data show CDR1 as DFQATT and CDR2 as SNEGSKA (reference sequence). The CDR3 nucleotides read TGCAGTGCTAGACCTAGGTCGTCGGGAGGCACTGAAGCTTTCTTT. Translation gives CSARPRSSGGTEAFF.

In the case of this clonotype: At one boundary the junction diverges from the germline segment, which might be a read error. The chain couples TRBV12-3 or TRBV12-4 to TRBJ2-3; D is uncertain. The CDR3 is made up of 12 amino acids. CDR3 amino acids: CASSKDADTQYF. The CDR3 nucleotides are TGTGCCAGCTCTAAGGACGCGGATACGCAATATTTT.

This chain connects TRBV28 to TRBJ2-7; D is unclear. Germline CDR1 and CDR2: MDHEN and SYDVKM. The CDR3 sequence is 14 residues long. The V gene lost 2 bases and the J gene lost 4 bases, with 12 bases spanning the gap. The CDR3, as DNA: TGTGCCAGCAGTTTACAGCCCATGCAGTACGAGCAGTACTTC. This codes for CASSLQPMQYEQYF.

The chain uses TRBV12-3 or TRBV12-4 and TRBJ2-7; D unclear. This CDR3 has 12 amino acids. V gave up 6 bases and J gave up 6 bases, with 12 bases separating them. The CDR3 here is CASRVERREQYF. The CDR3 region has the DNA TGTGCCAGCAGGGTAGAAAGGCGCGAGCAGTACTTC.

This chain uses TRBV5-1 with TRBJ2-1; 7 bases map to TRBD2. CDR1 is SGHRS and CDR2 is YFSETQ in the germline V gene. The V segment lost 0 bases and the J segment 5 bases; nucleotides outside the gene matches: 11. CDR3 length: 17 amino acids. CDR3 bases: TGCGCCAGCAGCTTGGAACTGCGGACTAGGGGAAACAATGAGCAGTTCTTC. It translates to CASSLELRTRGNNEQFF.

This clonotype was counted only a few times. This chain joins TRBV6-5 and TRBJ1-1, with a possible D match to TRBD1 (6 bases). CDR1 and CDR2 from the germline V gene are MNHEY and SVGAGI. The CDR3 extends over 12 amino acids. Deletions cut 6 bases from V and 10 bases from J, with 15 bases between. The CDR3 region is CASSSPQGLAFF. CDR3 nucleotides: TGTGCCAGCAGCAGTCCACAGGGTCTAGCTTTCTTT.

This chain connects TRBV24-1 to TRBJ2-1; TRBD1 agrees at 11 bases. The germline V gene encodes CDR1 KGHDR and CDR2 SFDVKD. The length of the CDR3 is 13 residues. The V segment lost 11 bases and the J segment 4 bases; nucleotides outside the gene matches: 3. The CDR3 region has the DNA TGTGCCATAGGGACAGGGGGTTACAATGAGCAGTTCTTC. It encodes CAIGTGGYNEQFF.

The sample holds one count of this clonotype. The chain links TRBV12-3 or TRBV12-4 to TRBJ2-3, with TRBD2 matching 14 bases. The CDR3 extends over 18 amino acids. Trimming cost V 6 bases and J 3 bases; bases outside gene matches: 11. CDR3 DNA sequence: TGTGCCAGCAGCCCCAATGGACTAGCGGGGGGTGAAACAGATACGCAGTATTTT. Encoded protein: CASSPNGLAGGETDTQYF.

The chain has TRBV4-1 and TRBJ1-6; D is perhaps TRBD1 (6 bases). V lost 5 bases, J lost 10 bases, and 24 bases lay in between. Germline assignment: CDR1 MGHRA and CDR2 YSYEKL. The CDR3 totals 17 residues. DNA for the CDR3: TGCGCCAGCAGCGATCCTTCGGGGGGCGCGTTCGGATCACCCCTCCACTTT. This sequence encodes CASSDPSGGAFGSPLHF.

The V call is TRBV7-2, the J call TRBJ2-7; the D gene is possibly TRBD1 (6 bases). Germline CDR1 reads SGHTA; CDR2 reads FQGNSA. The CDR3 covers 13 residues. The V end lost 2 bases, the J end lost 4 bases, and 9 bases lay between the germline ends. The CDR3 sequence is CASSLRTDYEQYF. CDR3 coding DNA: TGTGCCAGCAGCTTACGGACAGATTACGAGCAGTACTTC.

In this sample, this clonotype turned up once. One end of the junction does not line up with germline, which may come from a read error. This chain joins TRBV6-5 and TRBJ2-3; 7 bases align to TRBD1. This CDR3 has 16 residues. The V gene's germline CDR1 is MNHEY and CDR2 SVGAGI. The CDR3 spells CASSPGQVGSTDAQYF. The CDR3 DNA sequence: TGTGCCAGCAGCCCCGGACAGGTGGGGTCCACAGATGCGCAGTATTTT.